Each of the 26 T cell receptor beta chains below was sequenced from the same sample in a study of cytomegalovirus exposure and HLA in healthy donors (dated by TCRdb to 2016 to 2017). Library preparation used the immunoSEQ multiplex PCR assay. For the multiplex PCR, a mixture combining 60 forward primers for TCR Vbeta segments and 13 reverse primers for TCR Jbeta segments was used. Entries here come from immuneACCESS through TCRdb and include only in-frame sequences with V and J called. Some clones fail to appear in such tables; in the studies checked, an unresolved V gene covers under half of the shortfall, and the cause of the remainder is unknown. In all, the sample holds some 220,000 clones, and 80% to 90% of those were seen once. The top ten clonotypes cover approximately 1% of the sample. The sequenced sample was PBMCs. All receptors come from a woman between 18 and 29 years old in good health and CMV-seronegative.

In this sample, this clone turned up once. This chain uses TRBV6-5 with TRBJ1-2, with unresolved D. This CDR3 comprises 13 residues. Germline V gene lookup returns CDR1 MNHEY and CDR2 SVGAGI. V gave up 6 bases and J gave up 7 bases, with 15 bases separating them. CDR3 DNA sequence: TGTGCCAGCAGCCGTACCACTTACAGTGGCTACACCTTC. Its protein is CASSRTTYSGYTF.

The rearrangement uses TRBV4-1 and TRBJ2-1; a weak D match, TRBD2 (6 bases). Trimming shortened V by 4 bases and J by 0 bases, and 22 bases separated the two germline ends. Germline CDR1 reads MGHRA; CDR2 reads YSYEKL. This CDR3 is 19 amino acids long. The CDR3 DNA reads TGCGCCAGCAGCCGGCACCAGCGGGTAGACTTGAGCTCCTACAATGAGCAGTTCTTC. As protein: CASSRHQRVDLSSYNEQFF.

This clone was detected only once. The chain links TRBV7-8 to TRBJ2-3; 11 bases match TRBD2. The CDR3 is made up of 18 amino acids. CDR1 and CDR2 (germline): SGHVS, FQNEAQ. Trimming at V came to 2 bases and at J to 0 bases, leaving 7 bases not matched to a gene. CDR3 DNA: TGTGCCAGCAGCTTACGAGCTAGCGGGAGGCCTAGCACAGATACGCAGTATTTT. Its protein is CASSLRASGRPSTDTQYF. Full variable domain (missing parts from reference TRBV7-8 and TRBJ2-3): GAGVSQSPRYKVAKRGQDVALRCDPISGHVSLFWYQQALGQGPEFLTYFQNEAQLDKSGLPSDRFFAERPEGSVSTLKIQRTQQEDSAVYLCASSLRASGRPSTDTQYFGPGTRLTVL.

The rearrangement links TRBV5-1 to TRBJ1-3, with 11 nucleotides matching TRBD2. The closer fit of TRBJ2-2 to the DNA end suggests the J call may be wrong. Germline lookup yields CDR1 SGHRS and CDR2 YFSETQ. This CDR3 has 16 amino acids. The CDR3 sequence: CASRQTSGTSTGELFF. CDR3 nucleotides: TGCGCCAGCAGGCAGACTAGCGGGACCAGCACCGGGGAGCTGTTTTTT.

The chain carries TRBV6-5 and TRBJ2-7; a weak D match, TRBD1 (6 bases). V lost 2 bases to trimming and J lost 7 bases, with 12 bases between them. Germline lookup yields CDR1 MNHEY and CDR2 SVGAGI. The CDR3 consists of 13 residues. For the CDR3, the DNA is TGTGCCAGCAGTTACCTACAGGGTGGTGAGCAGTACTTC. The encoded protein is CASSYLQGGEQYF.

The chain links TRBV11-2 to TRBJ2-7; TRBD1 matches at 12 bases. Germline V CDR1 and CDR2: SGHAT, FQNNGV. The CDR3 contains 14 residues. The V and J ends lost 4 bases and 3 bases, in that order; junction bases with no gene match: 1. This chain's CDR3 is CASSWDRGLYEQYF. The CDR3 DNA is TGTGCCAGCAGCTGGGACAGGGGGCTCTACGAGCAGTACTTC.

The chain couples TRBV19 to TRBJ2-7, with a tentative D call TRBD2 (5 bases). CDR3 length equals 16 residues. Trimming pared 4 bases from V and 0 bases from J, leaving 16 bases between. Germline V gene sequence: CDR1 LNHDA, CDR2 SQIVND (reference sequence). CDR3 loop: CASSTGRGKSSYEQYF. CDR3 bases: TGTGCCAGTAGTACCGGACGGGGAAAGAGCTCCTACGAGCAGTACTTC.

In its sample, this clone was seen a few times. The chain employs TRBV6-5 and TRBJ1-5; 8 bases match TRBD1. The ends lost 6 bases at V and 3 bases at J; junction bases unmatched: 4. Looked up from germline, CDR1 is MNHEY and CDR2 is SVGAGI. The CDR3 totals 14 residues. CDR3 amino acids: CASSRTGFNQPQHF. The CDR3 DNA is TGTGCCAGCAGCAGGACAGGGTTCAATCAGCCCCAGCATTTT.

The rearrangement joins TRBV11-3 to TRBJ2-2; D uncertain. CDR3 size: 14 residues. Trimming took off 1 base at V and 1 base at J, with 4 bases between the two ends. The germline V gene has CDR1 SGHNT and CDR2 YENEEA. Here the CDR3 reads CASSLGVNTGELFF. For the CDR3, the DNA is TGTGCCAGCAGCTTAGGCGTGAACACCGGGGAGCTGTTTTTT. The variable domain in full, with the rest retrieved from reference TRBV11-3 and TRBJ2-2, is EAGVVQSPRYKIIEKKQPVAFWCNPISGHNTLYWYLQNLGQGPELLIRYENEEAVDDSQLPKDRFSAERLKGVDSTLKIQPAELGDSAVYLCASSLGVNTGELFFGEGSRLTVL.

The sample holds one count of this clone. The CDR3 DNA is TGTGCCTGGGGCACCGGGACTGAAGCTTTCTTT. Protein product: CAWGTGTEAFF. The chain employs TRBV30 and TRBJ1-1; D gene unclear. The CDR3 consists of 11 residues. Trimming pared 5 bases from V and 5 bases from J, leaving 9 bases between. Germline V gene data show CDR1 as GTSNPN and CDR2 as SVGIG (reference sequence).

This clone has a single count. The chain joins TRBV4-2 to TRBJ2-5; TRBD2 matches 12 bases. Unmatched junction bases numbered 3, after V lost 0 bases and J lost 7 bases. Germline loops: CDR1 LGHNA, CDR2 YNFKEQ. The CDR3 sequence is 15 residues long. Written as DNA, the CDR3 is TGTGCCAGCAGCCAAGATCTGGGACTAGCGGGGACCCAGTACTTC. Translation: CASSQDLGLAGTQYF.

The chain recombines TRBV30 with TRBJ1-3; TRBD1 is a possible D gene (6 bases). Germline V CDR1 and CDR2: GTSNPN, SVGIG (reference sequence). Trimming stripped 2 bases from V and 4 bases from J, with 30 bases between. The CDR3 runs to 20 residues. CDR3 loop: CAWSIGTTINLGGAGNTIYF. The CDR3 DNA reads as TGTGCCTGGAGTATTGGGACCACGATTAACTTAGGGGGGGCCGGAAACACCATATATTTT.

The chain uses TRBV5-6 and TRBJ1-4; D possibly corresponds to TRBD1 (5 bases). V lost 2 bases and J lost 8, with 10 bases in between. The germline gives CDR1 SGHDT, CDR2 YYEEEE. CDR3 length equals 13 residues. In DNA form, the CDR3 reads TGTGCCAGCAGCTTACAGGCGCAGGAAAAACTGTTTTTT. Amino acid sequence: CASSLQAQEKLFF. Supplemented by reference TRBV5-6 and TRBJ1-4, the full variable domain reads DAGVTQSPTHLIKTRGQQVTLRCSPKSGHDTVSWYQQALGQGPQFIFQYYEEEERQRGNFPDRFSGHQFPNYSSELNVNALLLGDSALYLCASSLQAQEKLFFGSGTQLSVL.

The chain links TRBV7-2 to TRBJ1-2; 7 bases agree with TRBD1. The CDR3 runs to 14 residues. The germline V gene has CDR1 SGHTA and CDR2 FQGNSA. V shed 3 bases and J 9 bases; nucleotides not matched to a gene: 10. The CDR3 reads CASSFISQGSRYTF. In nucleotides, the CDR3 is TGTGCCAGCAGCTTTATCTCACAGGGGAGTCGCTACACCTTC.

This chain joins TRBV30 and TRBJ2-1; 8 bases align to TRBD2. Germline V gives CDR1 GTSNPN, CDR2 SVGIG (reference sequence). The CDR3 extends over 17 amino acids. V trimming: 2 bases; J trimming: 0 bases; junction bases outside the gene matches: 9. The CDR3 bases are TGTGCCTGGAGTATCACGGGGGGGCAGCTCTCCTACAATGAGCAGTTCTTC. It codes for CAWSITGGQLSYNEQFF.

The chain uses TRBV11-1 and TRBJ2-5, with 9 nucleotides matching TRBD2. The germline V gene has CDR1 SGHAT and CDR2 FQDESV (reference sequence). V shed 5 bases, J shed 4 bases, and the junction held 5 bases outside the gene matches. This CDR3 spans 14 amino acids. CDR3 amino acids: CASSRTTSGETQYF. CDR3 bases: TGTGCCAGCAGCCGCACGACTAGCGGAGAGACCCAGTACTTC.

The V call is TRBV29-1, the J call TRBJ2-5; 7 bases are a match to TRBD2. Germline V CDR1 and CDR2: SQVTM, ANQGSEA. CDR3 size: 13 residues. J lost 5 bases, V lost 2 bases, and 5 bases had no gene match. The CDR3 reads CSVEIGEGETQYF. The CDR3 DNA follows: TGCAGCGTTGAAATCGGGGAGGGTGAGACCCAGTACTTC.

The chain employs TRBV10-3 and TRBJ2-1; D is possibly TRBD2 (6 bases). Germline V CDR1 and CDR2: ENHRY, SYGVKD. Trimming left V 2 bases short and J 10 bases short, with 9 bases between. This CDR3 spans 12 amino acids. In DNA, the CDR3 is TGTGCCATCAGTGAGGAGGGACTGGAGCAGTTCTTC. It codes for CAISEEGLEQFF.

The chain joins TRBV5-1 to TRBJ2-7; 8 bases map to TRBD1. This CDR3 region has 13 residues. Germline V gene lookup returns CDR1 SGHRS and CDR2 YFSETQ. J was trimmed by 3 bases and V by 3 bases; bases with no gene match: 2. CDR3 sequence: CASSSTGGYEQYF. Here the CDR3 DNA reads TGCGCCAGCAGCTCAACAGGGGGCTACGAGCAGTACTTC.

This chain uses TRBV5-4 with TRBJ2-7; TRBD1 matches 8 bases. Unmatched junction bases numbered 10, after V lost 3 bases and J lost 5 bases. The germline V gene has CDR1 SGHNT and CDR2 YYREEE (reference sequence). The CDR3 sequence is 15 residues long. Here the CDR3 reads CASSSPDRGIHEQYF. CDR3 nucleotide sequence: TGTGCCAGCAGCTCACCAGACAGGGGAATCCACGAGCAGTACTTC. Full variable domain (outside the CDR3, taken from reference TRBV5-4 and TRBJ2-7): ETGVTQSPTHLIKTRGQQVTLRCSSQSGHNTVSWYQQALGQGPQFIFQYYREEENGRGNFPPRFSGLQFPNYSSELNVNALELDDSALYLCASSSPDRGIHEQYFGPGTRLTVT.

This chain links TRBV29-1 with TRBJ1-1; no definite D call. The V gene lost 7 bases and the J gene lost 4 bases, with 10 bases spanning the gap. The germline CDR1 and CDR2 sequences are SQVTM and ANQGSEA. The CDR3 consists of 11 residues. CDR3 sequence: CSGRGPTEAFF. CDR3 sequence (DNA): TGCAGCGGACGGGGTCCCACTGAAGCTTTCTTT.

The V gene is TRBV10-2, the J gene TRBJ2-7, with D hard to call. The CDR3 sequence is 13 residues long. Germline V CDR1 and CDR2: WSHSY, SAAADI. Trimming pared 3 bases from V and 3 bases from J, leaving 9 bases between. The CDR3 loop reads CASSDLPNYEQYF. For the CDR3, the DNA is TGCGCCAGCAGTGACTTACCTAACTACGAGCAGTACTTC.

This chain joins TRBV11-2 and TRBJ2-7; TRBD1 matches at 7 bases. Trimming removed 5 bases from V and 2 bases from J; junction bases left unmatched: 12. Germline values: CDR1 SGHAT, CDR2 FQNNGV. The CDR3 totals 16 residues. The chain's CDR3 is CASSPPSGTVAYEQYF. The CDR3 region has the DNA TGTGCCAGCAGCCCCCCTTCCGGGACAGTGGCCTACGAGCAGTACTTC.

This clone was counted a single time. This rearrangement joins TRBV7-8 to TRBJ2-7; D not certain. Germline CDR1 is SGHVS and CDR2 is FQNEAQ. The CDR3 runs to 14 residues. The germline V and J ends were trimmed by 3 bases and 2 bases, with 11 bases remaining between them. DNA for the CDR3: TGTGCCAGCAGCTTCTCATATGGCACCTACGAGCAGTACTTC. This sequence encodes CASSFSYGTYEQYF.

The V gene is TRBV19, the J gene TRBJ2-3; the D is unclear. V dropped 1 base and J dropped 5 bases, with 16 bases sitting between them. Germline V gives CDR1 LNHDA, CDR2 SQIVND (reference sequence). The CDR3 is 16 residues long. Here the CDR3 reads CASSIGPRGIEDTQYF. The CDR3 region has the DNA TGTGCCAGTAGTATAGGGCCAAGAGGTATTGAAGATACGCAGTATTTT. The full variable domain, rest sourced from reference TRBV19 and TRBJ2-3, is DGGITQSPKYLFRKEGQNVTLSCEQNLNHDAMYWYRQDPGQGLRLIYYSQIVNDFQKGDIAEGYSVSREKKESFPLTVTSAQKNPTAFYLCASSIGPRGIEDTQYFGPGTRLTVL.

The CDR3 sequence is CASSWALGLAETQYF. In DNA form, the CDR3 reads TGTGCCAGCAGCTGGGCCCTGGGACTAGCGGAGACCCAGTACTTC. The chain carries TRBV7-2 and TRBJ2-5, with 10 positions matching TRBD2. The CDR3 runs to 15 residues. The V gene's germline CDR1 is SGHTA and CDR2 FQGNSA. Trimming removed 4 bases from V and 5 bases from J; junction bases left unmatched: 7.